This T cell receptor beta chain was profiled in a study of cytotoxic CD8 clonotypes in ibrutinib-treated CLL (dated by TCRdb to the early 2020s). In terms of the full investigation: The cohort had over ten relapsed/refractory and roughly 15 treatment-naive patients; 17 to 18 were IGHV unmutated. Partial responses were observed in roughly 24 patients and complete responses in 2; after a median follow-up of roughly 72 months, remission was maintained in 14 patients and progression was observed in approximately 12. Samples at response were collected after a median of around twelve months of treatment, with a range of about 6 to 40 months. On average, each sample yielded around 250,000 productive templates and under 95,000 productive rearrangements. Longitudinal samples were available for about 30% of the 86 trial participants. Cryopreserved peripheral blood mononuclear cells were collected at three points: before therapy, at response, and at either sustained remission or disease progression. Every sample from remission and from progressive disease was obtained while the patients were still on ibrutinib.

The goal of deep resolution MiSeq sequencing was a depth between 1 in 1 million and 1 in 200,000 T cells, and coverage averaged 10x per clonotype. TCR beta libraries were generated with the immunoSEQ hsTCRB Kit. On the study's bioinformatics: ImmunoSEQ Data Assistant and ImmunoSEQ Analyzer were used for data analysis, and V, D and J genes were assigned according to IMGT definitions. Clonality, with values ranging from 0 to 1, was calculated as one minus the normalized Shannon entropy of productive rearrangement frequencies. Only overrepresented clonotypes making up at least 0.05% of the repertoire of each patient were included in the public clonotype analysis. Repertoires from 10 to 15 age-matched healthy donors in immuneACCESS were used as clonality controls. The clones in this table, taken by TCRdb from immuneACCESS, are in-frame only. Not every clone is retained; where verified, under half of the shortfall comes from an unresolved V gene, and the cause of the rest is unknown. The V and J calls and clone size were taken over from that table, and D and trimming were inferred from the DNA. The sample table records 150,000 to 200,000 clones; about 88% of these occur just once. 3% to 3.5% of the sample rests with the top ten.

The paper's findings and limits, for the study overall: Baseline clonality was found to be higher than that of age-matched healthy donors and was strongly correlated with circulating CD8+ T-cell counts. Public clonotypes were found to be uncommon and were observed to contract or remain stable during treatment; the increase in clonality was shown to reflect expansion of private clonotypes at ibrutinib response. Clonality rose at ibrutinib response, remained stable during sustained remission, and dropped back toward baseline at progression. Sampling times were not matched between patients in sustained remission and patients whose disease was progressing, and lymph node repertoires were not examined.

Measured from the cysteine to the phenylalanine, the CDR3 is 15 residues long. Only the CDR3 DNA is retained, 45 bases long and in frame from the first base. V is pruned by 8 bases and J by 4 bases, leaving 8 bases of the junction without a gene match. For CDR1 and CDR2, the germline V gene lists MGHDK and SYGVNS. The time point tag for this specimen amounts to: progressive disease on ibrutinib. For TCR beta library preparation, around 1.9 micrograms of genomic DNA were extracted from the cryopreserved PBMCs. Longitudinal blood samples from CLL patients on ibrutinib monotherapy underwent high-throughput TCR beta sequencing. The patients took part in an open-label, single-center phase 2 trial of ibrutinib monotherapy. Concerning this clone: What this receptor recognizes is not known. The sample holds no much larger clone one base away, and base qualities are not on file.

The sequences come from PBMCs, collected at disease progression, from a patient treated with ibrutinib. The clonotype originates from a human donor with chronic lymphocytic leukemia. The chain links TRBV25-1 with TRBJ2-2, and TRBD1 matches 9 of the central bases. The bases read TGTGCCAGCCAGGACAGGGGACGTGTCACCGGGGAGCTGTTTTTT. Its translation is CASQDRGRVTGELFF.